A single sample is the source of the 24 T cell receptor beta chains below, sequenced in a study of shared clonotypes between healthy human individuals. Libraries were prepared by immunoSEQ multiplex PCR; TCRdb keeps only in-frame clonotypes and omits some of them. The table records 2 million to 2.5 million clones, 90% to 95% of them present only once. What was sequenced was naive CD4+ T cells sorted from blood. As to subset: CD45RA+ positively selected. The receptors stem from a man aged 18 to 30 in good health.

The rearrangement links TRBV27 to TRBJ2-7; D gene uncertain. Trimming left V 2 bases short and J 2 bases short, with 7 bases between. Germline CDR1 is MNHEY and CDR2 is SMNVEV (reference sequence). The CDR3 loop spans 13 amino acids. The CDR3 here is CASSLDPPYEQYF. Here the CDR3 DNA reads TGTGCCAGCAGTTTAGATCCCCCCTACGAGCAGTACTTC.

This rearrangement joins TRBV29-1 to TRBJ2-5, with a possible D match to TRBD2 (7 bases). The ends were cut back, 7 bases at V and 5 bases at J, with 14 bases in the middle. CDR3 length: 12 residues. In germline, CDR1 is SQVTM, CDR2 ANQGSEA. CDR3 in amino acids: CSADGGGETQYF. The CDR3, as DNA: TGCAGCGCAGATGGGGGGGGCGAGACCCAGTACTTC.

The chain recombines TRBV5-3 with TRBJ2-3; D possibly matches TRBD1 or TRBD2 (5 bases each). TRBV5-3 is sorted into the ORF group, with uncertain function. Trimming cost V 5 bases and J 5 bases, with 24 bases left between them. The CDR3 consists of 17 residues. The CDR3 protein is CARRPTPTGPGGDTQYF. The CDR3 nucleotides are TGTGCCAGAAGGCCCACTCCAACGGGACCCGGCGGAGATACGCAGTATTTT.

CDR3 protein: CASSRTSGVNTGELFF. The CDR3, as DNA: TGTGCCAGCAGCCGGACTAGCGGGGTGAACACCGGGGAGCTGTTTTTT. V gene TRBV7-2 combines with J gene TRBJ2-2; 12 positions match TRBD2. This CDR3 has 16 amino acids. The germline gives CDR1 SGHTA, CDR2 FQGNSA. J was trimmed by 1 base and V by 5 bases; bases with no gene match: 2. The variable domain in full, completed from reference TRBV7-2 and TRBJ2-2, reads GAGVSQSPSNKVTEKGKDVELRCDPISGHTALYWYRQSLGQGLEFLIYFQGNSAPDKSGLPSDRFSAERTGGSVSTLTIQRTQQEDSAVYLCASSRTSGVNTGELFFGEGSRLTVL.

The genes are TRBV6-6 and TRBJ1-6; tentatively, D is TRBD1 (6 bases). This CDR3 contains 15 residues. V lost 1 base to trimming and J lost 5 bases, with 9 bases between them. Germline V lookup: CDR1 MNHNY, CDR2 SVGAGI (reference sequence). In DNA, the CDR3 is TGTGCCAGCAGTTACTACAGGGACAATAATTCACCCCTCCACTTT. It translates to CASSYYRDNNSPLHF.

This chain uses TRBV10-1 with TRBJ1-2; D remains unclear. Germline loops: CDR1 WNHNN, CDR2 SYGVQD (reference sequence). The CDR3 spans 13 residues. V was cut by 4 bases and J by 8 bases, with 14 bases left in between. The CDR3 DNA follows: TGCGCCAGCAGTGTAACCCCCGACGGGGGCTACACCTTC. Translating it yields CASSVTPDGGYTF.

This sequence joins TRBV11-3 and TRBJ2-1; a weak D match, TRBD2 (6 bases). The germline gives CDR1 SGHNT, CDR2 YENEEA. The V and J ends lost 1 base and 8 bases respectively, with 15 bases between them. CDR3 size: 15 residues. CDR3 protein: CASSLGAGLPDEQFF. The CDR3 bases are TGTGCCAGCAGCTTAGGGGCGGGACTCCCCGATGAGCAGTTCTTC.

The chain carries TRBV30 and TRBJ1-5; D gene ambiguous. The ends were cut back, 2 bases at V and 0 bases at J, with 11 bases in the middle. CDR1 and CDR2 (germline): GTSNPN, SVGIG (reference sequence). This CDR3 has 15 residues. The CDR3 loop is CAWSIGLSSNQPQHF. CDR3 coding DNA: TGTGCCTGGAGTATCGGATTAAGTAGCAATCAGCCCCAGCATTTT. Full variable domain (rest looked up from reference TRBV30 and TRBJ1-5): SQTIHQWPATLVQPVGSPLSLECTVEGTSNPNLYWYRQAAGRGLQLLFYSVGIGQISSEVPQNLSASRPQDRQFILSSKKLLLSDSGFYLCAWSIGLSSNQPQHFGDGTRLSIL.

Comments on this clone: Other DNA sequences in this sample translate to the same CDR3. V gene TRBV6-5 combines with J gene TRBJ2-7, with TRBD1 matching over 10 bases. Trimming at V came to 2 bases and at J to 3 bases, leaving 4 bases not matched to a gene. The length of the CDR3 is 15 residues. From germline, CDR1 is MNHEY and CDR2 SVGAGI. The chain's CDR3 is CASSYRDRGIYEQYF. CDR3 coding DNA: TGTGCCAGCAGTTACCGGGACAGGGGAATCTACGAGCAGTACTTC.

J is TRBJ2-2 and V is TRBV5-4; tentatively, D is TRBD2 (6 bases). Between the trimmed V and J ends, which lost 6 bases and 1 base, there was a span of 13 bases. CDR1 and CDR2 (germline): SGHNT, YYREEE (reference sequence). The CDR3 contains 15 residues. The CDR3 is CASNPGGENTGELFF. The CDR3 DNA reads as TGTGCCAGCAACCCCGGCGGGGAGAACACCGGGGAGCTGTTTTTT.

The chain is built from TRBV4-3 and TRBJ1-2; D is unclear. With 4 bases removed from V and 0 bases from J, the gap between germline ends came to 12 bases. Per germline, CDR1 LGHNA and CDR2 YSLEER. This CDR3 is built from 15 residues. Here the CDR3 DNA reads TGCGCCAGCAGCCCCGACTCAGGAGCTAACTATGGCTACACCTTC. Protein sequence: CASSPDSGANYGYTF.

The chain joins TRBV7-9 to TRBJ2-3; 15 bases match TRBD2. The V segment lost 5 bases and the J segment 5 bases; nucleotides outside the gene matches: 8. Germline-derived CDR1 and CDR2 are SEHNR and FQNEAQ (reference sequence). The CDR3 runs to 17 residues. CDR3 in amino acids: CASSGTGLAGGGDTQYF. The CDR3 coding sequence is TGTGCCAGCAGCGGAACGGGACTAGCGGGGGGCGGAGATACGCAGTATTTT.

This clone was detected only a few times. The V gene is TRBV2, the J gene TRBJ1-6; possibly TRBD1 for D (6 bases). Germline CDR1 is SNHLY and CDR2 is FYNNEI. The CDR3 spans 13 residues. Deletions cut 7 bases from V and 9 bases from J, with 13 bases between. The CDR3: CASKDRVTSPLHF. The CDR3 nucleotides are TGTGCCAGCAAGGACAGAGTGACTTCACCCCTCCACTTT.

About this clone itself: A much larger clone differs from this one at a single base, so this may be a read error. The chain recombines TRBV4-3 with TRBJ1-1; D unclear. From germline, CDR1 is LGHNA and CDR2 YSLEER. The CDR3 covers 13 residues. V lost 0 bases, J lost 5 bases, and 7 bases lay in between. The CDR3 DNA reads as TGCGCCAGCAGCCAAGAGGCGGGGACTGAAGCTTTCTTT. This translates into CASSQEAGTEAFF.

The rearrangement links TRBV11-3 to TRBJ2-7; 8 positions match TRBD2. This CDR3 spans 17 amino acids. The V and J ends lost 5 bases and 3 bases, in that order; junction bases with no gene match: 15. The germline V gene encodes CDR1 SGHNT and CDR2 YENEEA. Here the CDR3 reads CASSQNHGLALNYEQYF. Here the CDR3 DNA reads TGTGCCAGCAGCCAAAACCATGGACTAGCTTTAAACTACGAGCAGTACTTC.

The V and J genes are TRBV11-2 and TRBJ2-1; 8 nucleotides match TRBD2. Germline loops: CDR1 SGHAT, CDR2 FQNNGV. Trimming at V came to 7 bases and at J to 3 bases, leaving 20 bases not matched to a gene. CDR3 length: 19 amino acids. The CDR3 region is CASIQEAGRGTRNYNEQFF. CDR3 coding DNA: TGTGCCAGCATCCAAGAGGCGGGAAGGGGGACTAGAAACTACAATGAGCAGTTCTTC.

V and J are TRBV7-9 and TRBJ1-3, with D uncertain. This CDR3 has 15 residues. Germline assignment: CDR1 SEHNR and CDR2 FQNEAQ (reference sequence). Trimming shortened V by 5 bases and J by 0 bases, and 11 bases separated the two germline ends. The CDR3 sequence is CASSALSLSGNTIYF. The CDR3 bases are TGTGCCAGCAGCGCCCTTAGTCTCTCTGGAAACACCATATATTTT.

The CDR3, as DNA: TGCAGCGTTGGGGGGAGTATTAGCACAGATACGCAGTATTTT. Protein sequence: CSVGGSISTDTQYF. The chain uses TRBV29-1 and TRBJ2-3; tentatively, D is TRBD1 or TRBD2 (5 bases each). Per germline, CDR1 SQVTM and CDR2 ANQGSEA. Between the trimmed V and J ends, which lost 4 bases and 0 bases, there was a span of 11 bases. The CDR3 length is 14 residues.

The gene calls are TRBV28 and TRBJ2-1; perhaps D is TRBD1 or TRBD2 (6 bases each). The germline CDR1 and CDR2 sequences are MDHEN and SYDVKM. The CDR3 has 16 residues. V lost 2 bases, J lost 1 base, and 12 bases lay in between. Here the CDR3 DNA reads TGTGCCAGCAGTTTACTGGAAGGGGGGTCCTACAATGAGCAGTTCTTC. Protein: CASSLLEGGSYNEQFF. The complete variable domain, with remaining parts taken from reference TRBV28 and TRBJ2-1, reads DVKVTQSSRYLVKRTGEKVFLECVQDMDHENMFWYRQDPGLGLRLIYFSYDVKMKEKGDIPEGYSVSREKKERFSLILESASTNQTSMYLCASSLLEGGSYNEQFFGPGTRLTVL.

CDR3 DNA sequence: TGTGCCAGTAGTATCTCCCTCTTACTAGCGGGAGGGCCTTACGAGCAGTACTTC. As protein: CASSISLLLAGGPYEQYF. The rearrangement links TRBV19 to TRBJ2-7; the match to TRBD2 covers 13 bases. Germline loops: CDR1 LNHDA, CDR2 SQIVND (reference sequence). The CDR3 is 18 residues long. With V trimmed by 3 bases and J by 4 bases, 12 bases remained unmatched.

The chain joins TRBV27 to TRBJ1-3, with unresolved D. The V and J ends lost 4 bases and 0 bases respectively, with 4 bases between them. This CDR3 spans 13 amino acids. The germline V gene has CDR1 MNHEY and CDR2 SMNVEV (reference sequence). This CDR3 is CASSYNSGNTIYF. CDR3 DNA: TGTGCCAGCAGTTACAACTCTGGAAACACCATATATTTT.

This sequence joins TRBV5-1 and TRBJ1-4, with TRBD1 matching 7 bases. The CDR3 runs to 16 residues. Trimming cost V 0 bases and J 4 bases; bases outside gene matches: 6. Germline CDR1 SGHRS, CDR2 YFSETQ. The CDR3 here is CASSLGLTGNNEKLFF. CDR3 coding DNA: TGCGCCAGCAGCTTGGGTCTGACAGGGAATAATGAAAAACTGTTTTTT.

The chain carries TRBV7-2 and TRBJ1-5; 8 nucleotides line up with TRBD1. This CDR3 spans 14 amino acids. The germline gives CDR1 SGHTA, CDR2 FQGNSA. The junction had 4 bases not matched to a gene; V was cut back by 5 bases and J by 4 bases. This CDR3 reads CASSPDRENQPQHF. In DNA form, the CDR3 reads TGTGCCAGCAGCCCGGACAGGGAGAATCAGCCCCAGCATTTT.

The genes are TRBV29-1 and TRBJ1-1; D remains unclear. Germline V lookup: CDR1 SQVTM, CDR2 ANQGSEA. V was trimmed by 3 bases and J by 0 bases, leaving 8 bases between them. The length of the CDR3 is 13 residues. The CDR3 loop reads CSVESSLNTEAFF. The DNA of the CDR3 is TGCAGCGTTGAGTCCAGCCTGAACACTGAAGCTTTCTTT.